Given below is one TCR beta chain in context. Its antigen is unknown. The data were taken from a study of CXCR3-negative and CXCR3-positive naive CD8 T cells. The study's findings and limits: Memory CD8+ T cell repertoires were far less diverse than both naive subsets. Researchers report that CXCR3-positive naive cells carry more hydrophobic TRB CDR3s than CXCR3-negative naive cells. The TRBV-TRBJ usage of naive CXCR3-negative and CXCR3-positive cells was similar, but that of memory cells differed.

The CDR3 is 15 amino acids. Looked up from germline, CDR1 is MDHEN and CDR2 is SYDVKM. The TRB cDNA libraries were prepared by 5' RACE with UMI labels. TCRdb re-called the 5' RACE reads, yielding one record per CDR3 amino acid sequence without DNA. This sample contains more than 100,000 distinct CDR3 sequences. The study sorted every CD8+ T cell subset in triplicate at 270,000 or so cells each. The origin of this receptor is a human donor in good health. Some clones in this sample may be carry-over from other donors' samples. The chain links TRBV28 to TRBJ2-5; the D call of TRBD1 rests on TCRdb alone, since no DNA is present to check it. Sequencing used naive CXCR3+ CD8+ T cells from blood. Subset reported: CD45RO-CCR7+CD27+CD95- naive CD8+ T cells expressing CXCR3 (TNR3+). The CDR3 is CASSPLQGFQETQYF. Combining the CDR3 with reference TRBV28 and TRBJ2-5 gives the whole variable domain DVKVTQSSRYLVKRTGEKVFLECVQDMDHENMFWYRQDPGLGLRLIYFSYDVKMKEKGDIPEGYSVSREKKERFSLILESASTNQTSMYLCASSPLQGFQETQYFGPGTRLLVL.